The sequence of this T cell receptor beta chain was determined in a study of PD-1 blockade in classical Hodgkin lymphoma. Study-level information: A 3 mg/kg intravenous dose of nivolumab was received by patients every 2 weeks.

Sequencing used immunoSEQ multiplex PCR; TCRdb keeps in-frame clones, though not all of them. Of 6,000 to 8,000 clones in the sample, approximately 80% were seen once. The time point was: cycle 4 day 1 (C4D1), after five to seven weeks of nivolumab. Each and every patient relapsed after autologous stem cell transplantation, and patients got differing brentuximab vedotin exposure. The authors enriched CD8+ T cells from thawed PBMCs via magnetic negative selection. On this clone: The antigen remains unidentified.

Study-wide results and limits: Compared with baseline, CD4+ but not CD8+ TCR diversity had risen significantly by C4D1. According to reports, newly diagnosed patients had lower baseline TCR diversity than healthy donors, and relapsed/refractory patients had lower baseline TCR diversity still. With respect to the repertoire differences, their causes, possibly disease activity or prior therapy, remain undefined.

The specimen comprised CD8+ T cells from blood, sampled before the fourth cycle of nivolumab. The source is a human donor with classical Hodgkin lymphoma.

Here the CDR3 reads CASQTGAKPNTEAFF. CDR3 bases: TGTGCCAGCCAGACAGGGGCGAAACCGAACACTGAAGCTTTCTTT. This rearrangement joins TRBV6-7 to TRBJ1-1; 8 nucleotides line up with TRBD1. TRBV6-7 is flagged as an ORF with uncertain function. The CDR3 consists of 15 residues. V shed 8 bases and J 1 base; nucleotides not matched to a gene: 9.